One sample yielded the 9 T cell receptor beta chains listed below, sequenced in a study of T-cell memory formation after mild COVID-19. TCRdb re-analysed the 5' RACE reads in MiXCR, keeping a single row per CDR3 protein. Found here are about 250,000 distinct CDR3 sequences, roughly 14% of them singletons; the top ten hold more than 2%. Sequencing was carried out using PBMCs or a T cell subset sorted from them (not recorded which). Source of these receptors: an adult woman who had mild COVID-19 (a few samples of this study predate the infection). Cell type and time point are not known.

The chain employs TRBV5-3 and TRBJ1-1; possible D gene TRBD1, 6 bases. TRBV5-3 is treated as an ORF (open reading frame) with a function not yet certain. Trimming left V 2 bases short and J 5 bases short, with 16 bases between. The CDR3 totals 15 residues. The CDR3 protein is CARSFRDTGRTEAFF. Here the CDR3 DNA reads TGTGCCAGAAGCTTTCGGGATACAGGGCGGACTGAAGCTTTCTTT.

This clonotype was observed a few times. The chain carries TRBV11-2 and TRBJ2-5; TRBD1 aligns across 7 bases. The germline CDR1 and CDR2 sequences are SGHAT and FQNNGV. V lost 5 bases, J lost 5 bases, and 11 bases stayed unmatched. CDR3 length: 15 residues. CDR3: CASSHWTGRGETQYF. The CDR3 region has the DNA TGTGCCAGCAGCCACTGGACAGGCCGAGGGGAGACCCAGTACTTC.

The V gene is TRBV12-3 or TRBV12-4, the J gene TRBJ1-2, with D possibly TRBD1 on 5 matching bases. The CDR3 is made up of 12 amino acids. V lost 4 bases and J lost 5, with 8 bases in between. CDR3 nucleotide sequence: TGTGCCAGCAGTTACACAGGTTATGGCTACACCTTC. This encodes CASSYTGYGYTF.

The V and J genes are TRBV2 and TRBJ2-7, with 9 bases fitting TRBD1. J was trimmed by 4 bases and V by 8 bases; bases with no gene match: 9. CDR1 is SNHLY, CDR2 FYNNEI, per germline. This CDR3 is built from 14 residues. The CDR3 region has the DNA TGTGCCAGCGGACGACAGGGGGGTGTTTACGAGCAGTACTTC. Residues: CASGRQGGVYEQYF.

This clonotype has just one count. CDR3: CASSNPPAPLHF. Written as DNA, the CDR3 is TGTGCCAGCAGTAACCCACCCGCACCCCTCCACTTT. The chain employs TRBV12-3 or TRBV12-4 and TRBJ1-6; D unclear. The V end was cut by 5 bases, the J end by 11 bases, with 10 bases between. The CDR3 has 12 residues.

This rearrangement joins TRBV20-1 to TRBJ2-7, with TRBD2 as a possible D gene (5 bases). The CDR3 is 16 amino acids. Germline V gives CDR1 DFQATT, CDR2 SNEGSKA (reference sequence). The V end was cut by 1 base, the J end by 2 bases, with 18 bases between. DNA of the CDR3: TGCAGTGCTAGAGTAGTAGGGCTAGCCGACGCCTACGAGCAGTACTTC. Amino acid sequence: CSARVVGLADAYEQYF.

The genes are TRBV20-1 and TRBJ1-2, with TRBD1 as a possible D gene (6 bases). Germline V lookup: CDR1 DFQATT, CDR2 SNEGSKA (reference sequence). CDR3 length: 15 amino acids. Trimming stripped 6 bases from V and 5 bases from J, with 22 bases between. The DNA for the CDR3 is TGCAGTGCCCTCCCCGGGACAACTAACGAGTATGGCTACACCTTC. It is translated as CSALPGTTNEYGYTF.

In its sample, this clonotype was seen a few times. This rearrangement joins TRBV7-2 to TRBJ2-1; TRBD2 might be the D (6 bases). This CDR3 spans 11 amino acids. The germline V gene encodes CDR1 SGHTA and CDR2 FQGNSA. With 5 bases removed from V and 8 bases from J, the gap between germline ends came to 7 bases. CDR3 bases: TGTGCCAGCAGCACTAGCTATGAGCAGTTCTTC. Its translation is CASSTSYEQFF.

This clonotype has more than one count but fewer than ten. The chain joins TRBV18 to TRBJ2-7; 7 bases line up with TRBD2. The V segment lost 6 bases and the J segment 0 bases; nucleotides outside the gene matches: 11. The CDR3 is 16 residues long. Germline loops: CDR1 KGHSH, CDR2 LQKENI. The CDR3 protein is CASSPQPSGGSYEQYF. The CDR3 DNA reads TGTGCCAGCTCTCCGCAACCCTCGGGAGGCTCCTACGAGCAGTACTTC.